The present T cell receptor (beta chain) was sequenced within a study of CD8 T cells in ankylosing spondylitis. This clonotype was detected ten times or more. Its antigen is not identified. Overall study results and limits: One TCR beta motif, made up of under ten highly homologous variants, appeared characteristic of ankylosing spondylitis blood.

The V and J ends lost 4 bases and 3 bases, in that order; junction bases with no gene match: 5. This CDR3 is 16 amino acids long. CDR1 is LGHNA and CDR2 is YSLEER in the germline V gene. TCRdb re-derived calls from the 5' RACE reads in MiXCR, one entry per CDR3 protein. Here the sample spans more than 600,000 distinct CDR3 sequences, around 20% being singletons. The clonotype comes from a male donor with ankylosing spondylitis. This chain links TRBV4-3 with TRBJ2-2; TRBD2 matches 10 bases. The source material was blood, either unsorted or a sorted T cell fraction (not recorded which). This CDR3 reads CASSPYLAGDTGELFF. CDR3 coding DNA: TGCGCCAGCAGCCCTTACCTAGCGGGAGACACCGGGGAGCTGTTTTTT.